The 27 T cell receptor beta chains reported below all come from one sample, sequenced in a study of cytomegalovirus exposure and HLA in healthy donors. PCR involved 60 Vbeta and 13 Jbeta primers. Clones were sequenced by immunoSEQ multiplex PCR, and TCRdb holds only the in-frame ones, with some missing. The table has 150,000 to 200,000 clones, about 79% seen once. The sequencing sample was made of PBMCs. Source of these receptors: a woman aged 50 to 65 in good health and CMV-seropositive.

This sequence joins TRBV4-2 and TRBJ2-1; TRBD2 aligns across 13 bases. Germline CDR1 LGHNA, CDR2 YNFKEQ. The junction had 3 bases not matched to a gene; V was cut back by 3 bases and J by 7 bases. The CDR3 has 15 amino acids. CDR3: CASSQGLAGWNEQFF. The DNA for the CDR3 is TGTGCCAGCAGCCAGGGACTAGCGGGATGGAATGAGCAGTTCTTC.

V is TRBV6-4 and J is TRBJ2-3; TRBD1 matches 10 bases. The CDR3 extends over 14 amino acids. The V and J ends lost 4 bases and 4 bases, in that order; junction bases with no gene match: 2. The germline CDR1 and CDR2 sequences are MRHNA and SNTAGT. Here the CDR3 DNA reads TGTGCCAGCAGTGCCGGGACAGGGGCAGATACGCAGTATTTT. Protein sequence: CASSAGTGADTQYF.

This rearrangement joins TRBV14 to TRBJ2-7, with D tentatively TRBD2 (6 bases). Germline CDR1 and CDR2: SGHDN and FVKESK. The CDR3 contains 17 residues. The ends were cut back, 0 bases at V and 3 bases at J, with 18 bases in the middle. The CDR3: CASSQDFWGEGFYEQYF. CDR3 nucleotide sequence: TGTGCCAGCAGCCAAGATTTTTGGGGGGAAGGCTTCTACGAGCAGTACTTC.

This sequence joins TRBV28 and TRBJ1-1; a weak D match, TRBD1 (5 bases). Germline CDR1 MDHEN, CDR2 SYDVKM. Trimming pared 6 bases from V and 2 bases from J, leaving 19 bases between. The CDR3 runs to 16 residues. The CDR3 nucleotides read TGTGCCAGCAGGGGATCGCCGGGGGAAGGAAACACTGAAGCTTTCTTT. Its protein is CASRGSPGEGNTEAFF.

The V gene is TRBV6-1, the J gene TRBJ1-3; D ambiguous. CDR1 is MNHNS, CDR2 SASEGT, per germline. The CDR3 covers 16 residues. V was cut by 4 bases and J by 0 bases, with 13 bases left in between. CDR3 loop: CASSAYYRFSGNTIYF. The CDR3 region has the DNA TGTGCCAGCAGTGCGTATTACAGATTCTCTGGAAACACCATATATTTT.

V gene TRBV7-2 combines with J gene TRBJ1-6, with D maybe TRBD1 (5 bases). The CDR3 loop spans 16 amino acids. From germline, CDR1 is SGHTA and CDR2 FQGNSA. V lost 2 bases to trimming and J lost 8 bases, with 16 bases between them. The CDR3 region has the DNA TGTGCCAGCAGCTTAACCATCAGGGCTTCTTATTCACCCCTCCACTTT. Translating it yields CASSLTIRASYSPLHF.

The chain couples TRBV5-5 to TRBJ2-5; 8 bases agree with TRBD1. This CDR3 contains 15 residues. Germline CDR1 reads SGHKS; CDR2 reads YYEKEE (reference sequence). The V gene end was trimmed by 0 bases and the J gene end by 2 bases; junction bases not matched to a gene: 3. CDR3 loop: CASSLGGTGQETQYF. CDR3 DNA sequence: TGTGCCAGCAGCTTGGGGGGGACAGGACAAGAGACCCAGTACTTC.

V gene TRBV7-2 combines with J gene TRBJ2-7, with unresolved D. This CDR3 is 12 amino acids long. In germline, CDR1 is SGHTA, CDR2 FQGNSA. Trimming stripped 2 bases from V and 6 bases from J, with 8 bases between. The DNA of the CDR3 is TGTGCCAGCAGCTTACTGTTCCGCGAGCAGTACTTC. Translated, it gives CASSLLFREQYF.

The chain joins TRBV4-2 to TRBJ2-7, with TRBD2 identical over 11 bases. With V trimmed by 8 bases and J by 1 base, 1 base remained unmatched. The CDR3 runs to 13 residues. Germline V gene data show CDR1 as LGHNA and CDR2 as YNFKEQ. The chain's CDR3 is CASGTSGSYEQYF. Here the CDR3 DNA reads TGTGCCAGCGGGACTAGCGGATCCTACGAGCAGTACTTC.

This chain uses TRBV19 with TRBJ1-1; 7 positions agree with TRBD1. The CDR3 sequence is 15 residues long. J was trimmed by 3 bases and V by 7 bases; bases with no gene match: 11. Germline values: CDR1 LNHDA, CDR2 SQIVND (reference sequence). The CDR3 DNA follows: TGTGCCAGTATCCCCGGACAGGCATATTACACTGAAGCTTTCTTT. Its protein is CASIPGQAYYTEAFF. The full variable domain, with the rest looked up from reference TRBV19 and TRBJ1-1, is DGGITQSPKYLFRKEGQNVTLSCEQNLNHDAMYWYRQDPGQGLRLIYYSQIVNDFQKGDIAEGYSVSREKKESFPLTVTSAQKNPTAFYLCASIPGQAYYTEAFFGQGTRLTVV.

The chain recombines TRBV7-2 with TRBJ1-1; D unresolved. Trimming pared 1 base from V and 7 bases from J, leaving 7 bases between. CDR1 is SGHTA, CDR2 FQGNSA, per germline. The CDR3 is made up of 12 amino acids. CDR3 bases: TGTGCCAGCAGCTTAGTACAGATTGAAGCTTTCTTT. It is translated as CASSLVQIEAFF.

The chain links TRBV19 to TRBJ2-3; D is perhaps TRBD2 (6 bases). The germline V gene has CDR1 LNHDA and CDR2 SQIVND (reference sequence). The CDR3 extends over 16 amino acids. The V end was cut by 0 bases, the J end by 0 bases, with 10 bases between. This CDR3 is CASSIDVLASTDTQYF. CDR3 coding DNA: TGTGCCAGTAGTATAGATGTCCTAGCGAGCACAGATACGCAGTATTTT.

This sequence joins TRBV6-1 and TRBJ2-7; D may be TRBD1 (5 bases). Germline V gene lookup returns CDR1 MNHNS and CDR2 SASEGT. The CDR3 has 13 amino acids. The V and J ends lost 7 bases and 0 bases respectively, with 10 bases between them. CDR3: CASISTVSYEQYF. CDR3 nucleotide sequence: TGTGCCAGCATATCGACAGTCTCCTACGAGCAGTACTTC.

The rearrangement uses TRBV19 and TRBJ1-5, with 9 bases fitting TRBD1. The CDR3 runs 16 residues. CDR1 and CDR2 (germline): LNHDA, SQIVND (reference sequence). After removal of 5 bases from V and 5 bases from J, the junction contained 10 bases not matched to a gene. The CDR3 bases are TGTGCCAGTAGTGGGCAACAGGGGGCGCGGTATCAGCCCCAGCATTTT. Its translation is CASSGQQGARYQPQHF.

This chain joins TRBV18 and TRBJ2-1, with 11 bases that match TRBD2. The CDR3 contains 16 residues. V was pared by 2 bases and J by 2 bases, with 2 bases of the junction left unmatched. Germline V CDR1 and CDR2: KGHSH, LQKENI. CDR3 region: CASSPGTSGTYNEQFF. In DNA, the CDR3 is TGTGCCAGCTCACCAGGGACTAGCGGAACCTACAATGAGCAGTTCTTC.

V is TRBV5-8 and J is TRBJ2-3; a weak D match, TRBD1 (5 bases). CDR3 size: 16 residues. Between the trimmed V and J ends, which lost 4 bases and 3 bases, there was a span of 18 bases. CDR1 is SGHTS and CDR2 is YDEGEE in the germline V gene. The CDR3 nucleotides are TGTGCCAGCAGCCAAGAGTTAGGGGTGACGACAGATACGCAGTATTTT. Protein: CASSQELGVTTDTQYF.

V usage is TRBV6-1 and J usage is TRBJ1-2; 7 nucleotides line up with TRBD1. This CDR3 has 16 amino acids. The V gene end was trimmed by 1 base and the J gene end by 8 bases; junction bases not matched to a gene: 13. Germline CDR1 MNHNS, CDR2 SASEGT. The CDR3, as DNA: TGTGCCAGCAGTGAAGGGGGTTGGAGGGGGCTATGGGGCTACACCTTC. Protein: CASSEGGWRGLWGYTF.

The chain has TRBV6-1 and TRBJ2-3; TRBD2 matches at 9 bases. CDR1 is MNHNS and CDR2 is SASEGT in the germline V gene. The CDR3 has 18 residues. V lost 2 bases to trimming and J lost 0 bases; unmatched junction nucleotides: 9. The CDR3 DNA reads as TGTGCCAGCAGTGAACTAGCGGGACCGATTTATAGCACAGATACGCAGTATTTT. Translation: CASSELAGPIYSTDTQYF.

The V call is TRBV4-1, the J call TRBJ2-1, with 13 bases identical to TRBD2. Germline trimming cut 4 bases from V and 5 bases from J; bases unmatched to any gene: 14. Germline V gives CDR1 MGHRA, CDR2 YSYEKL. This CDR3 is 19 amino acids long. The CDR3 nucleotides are TGCGCCAGCAGCCCCCTCCGGACTAGCGGGGGTTATAGGCACAATGAGCAGTTCTTC. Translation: CASSPLRTSGGYRHNEQFF.

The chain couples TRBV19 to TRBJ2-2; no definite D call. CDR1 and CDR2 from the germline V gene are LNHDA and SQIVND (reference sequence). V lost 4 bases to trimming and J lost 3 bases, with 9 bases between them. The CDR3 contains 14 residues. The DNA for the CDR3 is TGTGCCAGTAGTAACGCCCTAGACACCGGGGAGCTGTTTTTT. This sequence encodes CASSNALDTGELFF.

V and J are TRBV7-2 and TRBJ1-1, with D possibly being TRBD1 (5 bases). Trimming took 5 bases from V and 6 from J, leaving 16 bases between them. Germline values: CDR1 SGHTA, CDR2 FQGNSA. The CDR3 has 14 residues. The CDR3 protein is CASSQTWGGSEAFF. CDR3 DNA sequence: TGTGCCAGCAGCCAAACATGGGGGGGTTCTGAAGCTTTCTTT.

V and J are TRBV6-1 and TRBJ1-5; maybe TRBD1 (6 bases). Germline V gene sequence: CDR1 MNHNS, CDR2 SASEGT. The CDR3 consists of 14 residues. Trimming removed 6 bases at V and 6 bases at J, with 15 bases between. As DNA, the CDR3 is TGTGCCAGCAGCGGGTATGGGGGCTCTCAGCCCCAGCATTTT. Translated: CASSGYGGSQPQHF.

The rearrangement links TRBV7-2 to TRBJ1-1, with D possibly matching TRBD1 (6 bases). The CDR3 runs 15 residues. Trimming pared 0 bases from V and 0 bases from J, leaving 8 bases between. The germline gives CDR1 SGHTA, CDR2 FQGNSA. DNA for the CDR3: TGTGCCAGCAGCTTAGCGGGGGGGCTGAACACTGAAGCTTTCTTT. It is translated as CASSLAGGLNTEAFF.

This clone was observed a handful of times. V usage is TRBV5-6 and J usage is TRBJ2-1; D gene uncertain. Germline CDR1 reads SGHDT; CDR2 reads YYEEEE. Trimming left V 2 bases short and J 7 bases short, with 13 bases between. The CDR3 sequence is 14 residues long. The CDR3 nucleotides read TGTGCCAGCAGCTTATCCCTTTCGGTTAATGAGCAGTTCTTC. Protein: CASSLSLSVNEQFF.

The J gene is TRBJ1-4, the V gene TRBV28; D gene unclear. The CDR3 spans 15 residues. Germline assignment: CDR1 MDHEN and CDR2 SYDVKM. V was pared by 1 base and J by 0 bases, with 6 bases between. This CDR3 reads CASSLYFATNEKLFF. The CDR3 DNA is TGTGCCAGCAGTTTATACTTTGCAACTAATGAAAAACTGTTTTTT.

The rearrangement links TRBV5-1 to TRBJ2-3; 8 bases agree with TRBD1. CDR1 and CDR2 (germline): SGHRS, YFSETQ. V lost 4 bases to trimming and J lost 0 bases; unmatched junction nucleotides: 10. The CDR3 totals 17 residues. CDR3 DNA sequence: TGCGCCAGCAGCCCGTATACCGGGACAGGAAGCACAGATACGCAGTATTTT. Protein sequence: CASSPYTGTGSTDTQYF. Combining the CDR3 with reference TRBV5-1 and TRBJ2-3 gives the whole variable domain KAGVTQTPRYLIKTRGQQVTLSCSPISGHRSVSWYQQTPGQGLQFLFEYFSETQRNKGNFPGRFSGRQFSNSRSEMNVSTLELGDSALYLCASSPYTGTGSTDTQYFGPGTRLTVL.

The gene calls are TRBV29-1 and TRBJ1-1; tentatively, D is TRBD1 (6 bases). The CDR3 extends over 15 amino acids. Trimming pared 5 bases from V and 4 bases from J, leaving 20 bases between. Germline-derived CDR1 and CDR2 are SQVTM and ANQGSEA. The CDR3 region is CSVPGWGRGGTEAFF. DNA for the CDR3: TGCAGCGTTCCAGGCTGGGGGCGGGGGGGCACTGAAGCTTTCTTT.